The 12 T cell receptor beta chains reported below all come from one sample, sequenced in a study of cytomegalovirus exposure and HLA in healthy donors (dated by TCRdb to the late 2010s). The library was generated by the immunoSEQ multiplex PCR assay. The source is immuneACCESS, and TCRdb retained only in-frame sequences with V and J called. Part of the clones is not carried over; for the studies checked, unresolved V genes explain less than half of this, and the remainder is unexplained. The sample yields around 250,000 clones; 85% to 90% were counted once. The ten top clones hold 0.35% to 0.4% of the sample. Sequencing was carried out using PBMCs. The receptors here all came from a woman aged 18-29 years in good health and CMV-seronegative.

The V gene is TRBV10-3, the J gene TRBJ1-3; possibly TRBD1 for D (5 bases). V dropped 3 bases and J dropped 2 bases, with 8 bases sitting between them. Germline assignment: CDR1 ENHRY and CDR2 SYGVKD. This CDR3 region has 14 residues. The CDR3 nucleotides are TGTGCCATCAGTGAACAGGATACTGGAAACACCATATATTTT. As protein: CAISEQDTGNTIYF.

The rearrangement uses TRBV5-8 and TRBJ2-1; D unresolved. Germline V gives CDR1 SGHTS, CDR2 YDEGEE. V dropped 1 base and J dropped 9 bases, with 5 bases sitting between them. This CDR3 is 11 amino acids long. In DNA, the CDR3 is TGTGCCAGCAGCTTGTTCGGTGAGCAGTTCTTC. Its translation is CASSLFGEQFF.

CDR3 bases: TGCGCCAGCAGCGCGGAGGCCAACGCTGGGGAAAAACTGTTTTTT. The encoded protein is CASSAEANAGEKLFF. This sequence joins TRBV5-1 and TRBJ1-4; D is ambiguous. CDR1 is SGHRS, CDR2 YFSETQ, per germline. The V and J ends lost 4 bases and 8 bases respectively, with 18 bases between them. The CDR3 sequence is 15 residues long.

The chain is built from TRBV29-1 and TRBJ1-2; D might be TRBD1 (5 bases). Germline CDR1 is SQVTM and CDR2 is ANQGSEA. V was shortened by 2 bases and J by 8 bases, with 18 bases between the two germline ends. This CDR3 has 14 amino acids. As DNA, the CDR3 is TGCAGCGTTGAACCCGTTGGCGTGGGGCTCGGCTACACCTTC. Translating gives CSVEPVGVGLGYTF.

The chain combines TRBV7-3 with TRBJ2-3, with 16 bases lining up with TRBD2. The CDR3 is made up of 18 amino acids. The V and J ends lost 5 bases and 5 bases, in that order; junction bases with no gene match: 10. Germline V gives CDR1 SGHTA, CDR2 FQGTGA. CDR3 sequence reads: CASSNTGTSGGAGDTQYF. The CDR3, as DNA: TGTGCCAGCAGCAACACCGGGACTAGCGGGGGGGCCGGAGATACGCAGTATTTT. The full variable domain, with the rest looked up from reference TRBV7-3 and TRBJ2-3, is GAGVSQTPSNKVTEKGKYVELRCDPISGHTALYWYRQSLGQGPEFLIYFQGTGAADDSGLPNDRFFAVRPEGSVSTLKIQRTERGDSAVYLCASSNTGTSGGAGDTQYFGPGTRLTVL.

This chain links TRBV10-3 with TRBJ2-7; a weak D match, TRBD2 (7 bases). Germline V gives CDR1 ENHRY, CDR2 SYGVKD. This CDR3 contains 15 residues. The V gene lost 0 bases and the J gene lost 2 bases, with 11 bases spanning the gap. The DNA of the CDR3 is TGTGCCATCAGTGAGTCAGGCGGGGGCCCCTACGAGCAGTACTTC. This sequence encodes CAISESGGGPYEQYF.

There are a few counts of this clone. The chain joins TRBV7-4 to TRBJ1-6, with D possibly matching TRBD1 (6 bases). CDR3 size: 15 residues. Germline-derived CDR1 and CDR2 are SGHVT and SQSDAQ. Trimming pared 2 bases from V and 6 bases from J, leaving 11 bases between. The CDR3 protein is CASSLQGQVNSPLHF. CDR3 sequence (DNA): TGTGCCAGCAGCTTACAGGGACAAGTTAATTCACCCCTCCACTTT.

CDR3 DNA sequence: TGTGCCTGGAGGGAAACAGGGTACGACACCGGGGAGCTGTTTTTT. It yields the protein CAWRETGYDTGELFF. This rearrangement joins TRBV30 to TRBJ2-2; weak D call: TRBD1 (6 bases). Germline CDR1 is GTSNPN and CDR2 is SVGIG (reference sequence). V was pared by 3 bases and J by 3 bases, with 14 bases between. The CDR3 runs to 15 residues.

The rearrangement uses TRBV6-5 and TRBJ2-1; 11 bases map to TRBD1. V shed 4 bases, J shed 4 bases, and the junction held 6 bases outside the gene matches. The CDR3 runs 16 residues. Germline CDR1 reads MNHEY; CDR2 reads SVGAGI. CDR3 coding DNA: TGTGCCAGCAGTTCCGGGACAGGGGGGGAGTACAATGAGCAGTTCTTC. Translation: CASSSGTGGEYNEQFF.

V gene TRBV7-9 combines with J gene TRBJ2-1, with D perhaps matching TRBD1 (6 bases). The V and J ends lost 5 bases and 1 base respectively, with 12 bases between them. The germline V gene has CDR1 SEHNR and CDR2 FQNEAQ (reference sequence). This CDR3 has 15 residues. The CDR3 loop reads CASSPKQGSYNEQFF. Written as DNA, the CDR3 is TGTGCCAGCAGCCCAAAACAGGGATCCTACAATGAGCAGTTCTTC.

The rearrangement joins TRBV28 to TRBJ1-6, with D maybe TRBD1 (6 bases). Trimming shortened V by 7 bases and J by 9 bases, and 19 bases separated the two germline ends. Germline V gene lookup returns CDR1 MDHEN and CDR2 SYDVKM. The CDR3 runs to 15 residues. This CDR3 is CASTIGGGHSSPLHF. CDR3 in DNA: TGTGCCAGCACCATTGGGGGGGGCCATAGTTCACCCCTCCACTTT.

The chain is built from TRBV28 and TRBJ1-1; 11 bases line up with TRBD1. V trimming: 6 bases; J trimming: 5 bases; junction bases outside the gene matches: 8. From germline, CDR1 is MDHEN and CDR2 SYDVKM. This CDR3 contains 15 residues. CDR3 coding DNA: TGTGCCAGCAGCCAGGACAGGGGGCTATATACTGAAGCTTTCTTT. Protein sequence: CASSQDRGLYTEAFF.